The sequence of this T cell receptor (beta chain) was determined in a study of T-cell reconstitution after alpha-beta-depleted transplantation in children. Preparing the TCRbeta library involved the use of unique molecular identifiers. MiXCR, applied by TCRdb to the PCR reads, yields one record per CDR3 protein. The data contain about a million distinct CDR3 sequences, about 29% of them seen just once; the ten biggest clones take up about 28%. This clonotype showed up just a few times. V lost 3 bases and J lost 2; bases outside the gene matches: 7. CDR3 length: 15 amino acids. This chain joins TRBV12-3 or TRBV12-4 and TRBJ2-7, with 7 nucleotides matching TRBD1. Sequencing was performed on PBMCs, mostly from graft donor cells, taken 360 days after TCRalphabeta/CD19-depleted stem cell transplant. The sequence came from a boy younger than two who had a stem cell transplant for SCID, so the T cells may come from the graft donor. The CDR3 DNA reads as TGTGCCAGCAGTTTTAGGGGGCTTTATCCCTACGAGCAGTACTTC. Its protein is CASSFRGLYPYEQYF.